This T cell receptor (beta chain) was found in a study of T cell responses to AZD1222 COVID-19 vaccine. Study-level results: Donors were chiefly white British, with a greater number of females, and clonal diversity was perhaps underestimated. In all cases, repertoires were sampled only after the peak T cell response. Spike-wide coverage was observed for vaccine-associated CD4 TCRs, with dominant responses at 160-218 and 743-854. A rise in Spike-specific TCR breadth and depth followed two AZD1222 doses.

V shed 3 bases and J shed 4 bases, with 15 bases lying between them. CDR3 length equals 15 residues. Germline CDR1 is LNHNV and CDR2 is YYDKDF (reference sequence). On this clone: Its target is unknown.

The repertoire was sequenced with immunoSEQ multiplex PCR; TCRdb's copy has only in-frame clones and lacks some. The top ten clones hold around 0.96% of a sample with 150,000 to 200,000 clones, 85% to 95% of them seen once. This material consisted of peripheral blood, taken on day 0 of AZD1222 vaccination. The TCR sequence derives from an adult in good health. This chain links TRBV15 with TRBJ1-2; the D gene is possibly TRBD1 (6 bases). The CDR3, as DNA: TGTGCCACCAGCAGCACAGGGAGAGAGGGCTATGGCTACACCTTC. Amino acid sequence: CATSSTGREGYGYTF.